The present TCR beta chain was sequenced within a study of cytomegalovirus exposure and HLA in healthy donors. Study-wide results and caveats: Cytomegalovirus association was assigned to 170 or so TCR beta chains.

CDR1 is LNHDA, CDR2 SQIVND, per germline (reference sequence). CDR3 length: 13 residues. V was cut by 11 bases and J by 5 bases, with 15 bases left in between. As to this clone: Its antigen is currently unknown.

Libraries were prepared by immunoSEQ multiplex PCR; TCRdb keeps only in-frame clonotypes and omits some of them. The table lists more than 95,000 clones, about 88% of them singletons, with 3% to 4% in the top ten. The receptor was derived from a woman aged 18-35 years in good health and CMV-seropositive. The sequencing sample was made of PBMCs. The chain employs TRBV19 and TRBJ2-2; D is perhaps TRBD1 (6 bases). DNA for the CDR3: TGTGCCCATGAGGACAGAAAGACCGGGGAGCTGTTTTTT. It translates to CAHEDRKTGELFF.